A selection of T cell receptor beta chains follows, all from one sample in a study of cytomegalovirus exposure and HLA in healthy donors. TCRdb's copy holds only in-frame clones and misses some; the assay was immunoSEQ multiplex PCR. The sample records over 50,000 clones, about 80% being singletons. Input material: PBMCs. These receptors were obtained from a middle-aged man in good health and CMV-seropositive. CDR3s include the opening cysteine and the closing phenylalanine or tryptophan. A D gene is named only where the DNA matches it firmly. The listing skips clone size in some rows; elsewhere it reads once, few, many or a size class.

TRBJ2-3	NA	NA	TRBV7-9	TGTGCCAGCAGCGACTTAGCGACTCGCGGAGATACGCAGTATTTT	CASSDLATRGDTQYF
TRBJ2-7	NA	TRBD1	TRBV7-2	TGTGCCAGCAGCTTAGCTCCCGGGACAGGTCTCGAGCAGTACTTC	CASSLAPGTGLEQYF
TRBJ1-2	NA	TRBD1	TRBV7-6	TGTGCCAGCAGCCCTGACGGACAGGCGCCCATCTATGGCTACACCTTC	CASSPDGQAPIYGYTF
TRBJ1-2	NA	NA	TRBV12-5	TGTGCTAGTGGTTTCCCCAGTGGTTTAGGGGGGGGTTCCTCTAACTATGGCTACACCTTC	CASGFPSGLGGGSSNYGYTF
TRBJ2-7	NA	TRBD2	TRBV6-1	TGTGCCAGCAGTGAAGCAAGACTAGCGGGACTCTACGAGCAGTACTTC	CASSEARLAGLYEQYF
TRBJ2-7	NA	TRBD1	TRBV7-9	TGTGCCAGCAGCTCAGGGGGACAGGGTTACGAGCAGTACTTC	CASSSGGQGYEQYF
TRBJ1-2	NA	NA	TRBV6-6	TGTGCCAGCATCCAATCGGGTGCAGGCTACACCTTC	CASIQSGAGYTF
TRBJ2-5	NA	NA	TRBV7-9	TGTGCCAGCCAAGGGGCAGGGTTTATGGAGACCCAGTACTTC	CASQGAGFMETQYF
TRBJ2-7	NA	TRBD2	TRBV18	TGTGCCAGCTCAAATCTAGCGGGAGTTTATTCCGAGCAGTACTTC	CASSNLAGVYSEQYF
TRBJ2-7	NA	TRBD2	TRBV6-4	TGTGCCAGCACGGTCCTAGCGGGAGGGGGGCCCTCCTACGAGCAGTACTTC	CASTVLAGGGPSYEQYF
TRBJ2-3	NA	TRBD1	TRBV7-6	TGTGCCAGCAGCTTAGCGGGGGGACAGGGGCCGCTGTATTTT	CASSLAGGQGPLYF
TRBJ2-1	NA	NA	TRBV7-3	TGTGCCAGCAGCTTGTGGGCAGCGGCGCACAATGAGCAGTTCTTC	CASSLWAAAHNEQFF
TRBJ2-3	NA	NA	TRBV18	TGTGCCAGCTCACCATCTGCGGGGGATACGCAGTATTTT	CASSPSAGDTQYF
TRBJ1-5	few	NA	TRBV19	TGTGCCAGTAGTGCCATCACCGACAGCGTTAATCAGCCCCAGCATTTT	CASSAITDSVNQPQHF